This TCR beta chain was documented in a study of T cells in Graves' hyperthyroidism and ophthalmopathy. The CDR3 regions of TCR beta were amplified from RNA transcripts. HTBI primers were the set used in a first-round RT-PCR of the TCR CDR3. TCRdb processed the multiplex PCR reads anew with MiXCR; each CDR3 protein has one entry. The sample has 400,000 to 500,000 distinct CDR3 sequences; 13% to 15% are singletons. Trimming removed 3 bases from V and 0 bases from J, with 11 bases in between. The V gene's germline CDR1 is SGHRS and CDR2 YFSETQ. The length of the CDR3 is 15 residues. Diagnosing involved the use of clinical symptoms, serum thyroxine and TRAb, thyroid ultrasound and orbital computed tomography. Fresh peripheral blood, under 13 ml, was the source of the PBMCs. Study-level results: Blood also showed most of the thyroid clonotypes that were expanded above 0.001.

In its sample, this clonotype was seen many times. As yet, its antigen is unknown. The source is a woman between 18 and 29 years old with Graves' hyperthyroidism. The genes are TRBV5-1 and TRBJ2-3; D is uncertain. The specimen was blood. In DNA form, the CDR3 reads TGCGCCAGCAGCTGGAATGGCCCTAGCACAGATACGCAGTATTTT. It is translated as CASSWNGPSTDTQYF.